This entry lists 14 T cell receptor beta chains sequenced from one sample in a study of early T cells in non-severe SARS-CoV-2 infection. TCRdb itself ran the 5' RACE reads through MiXCR, one entry per CDR3 protein. The table lists 55,000 to 65,000 distinct CDR3 sequences, about 15% of them singletons, with 4.1% in the top ten. The sample consisted of whole blood, taken at baseline. These receptor sequences come from an adult who was a healthcare worker with PCR-confirmed SARS-CoV-2 infection or an uninfected control (not recorded which).

This clonotype showed up many times. This chain uses TRBV12-3 or TRBV12-4 with TRBJ2-7; D unclear. With 4 bases removed from V and 5 bases from J, the gap between germline ends came to 12 bases. This CDR3 has 13 residues. The CDR3 nucleotides read TGTGCCAGCAGTTCCGTGGGGTTCGACGAGCAGTACTTC. Its translation is CASSSVGFDEQYF.

Ten or more counts support this clonotype. The V gene is TRBV18, the J gene TRBJ1-1, with D unresolved. Germline V gene data show CDR1 as KGHSH and CDR2 as LQKENI. V dropped 0 bases and J dropped 8 bases, with 19 bases sitting between them. The CDR3 length is 16 residues. The CDR3 region has the DNA TGTGCCAGCTCACCACCGGTGGGCGTCCGAAAACCCGAAGCTTTCTTT. Its translation is CASSPPVGVRKPEAFF.

The V gene is TRBV5-1, the J gene TRBJ1-1, with TRBD1 matching 7 bases. The CDR3 consists of 15 residues. V lost 4 bases to trimming and J lost 5 bases; unmatched junction nucleotides: 11. Germline V CDR1 and CDR2: SGHRS, YFSETQ. The CDR3, as DNA: TGCGCCAGCAGCCCTCTACAGGGGTCGGGGACTGAAGCTTTCTTT. Translating gives CASSPLQGSGTEAFF.

This clonotype was seen only a few times. The V gene is TRBV30, the J gene TRBJ1-1; D not resolved. The CDR3 length is 12 residues. The V end lost 0 bases, the J end lost 0 bases, and 2 bases lay between the germline ends. The V gene's germline CDR1 is GTSNPN and CDR2 SVGIG (reference sequence). The CDR3 DNA reads as TGTGCCTGGAGTGTTGTGAACACTGAAGCTTTCTTT. Its protein is CAWSVVNTEAFF.

The chain is built from TRBV4-1 and TRBJ2-3; D not resolved. CDR3 length equals 15 residues. V was shortened by 0 bases and J by 2 bases, with 9 bases between the two germline ends. Germline CDR1 and CDR2: MGHRA and YSYEKL. CDR3: CASSQEAAYTDTQYF. The CDR3 DNA is TGCGCCAGCAGCCAAGAGGCAGCCTACACAGATACGCAGTATTTT.

The table lists this clonotype with a few counts. The chain employs TRBV2 and TRBJ2-1; TRBD2 aligns across 7 bases. Germline values: CDR1 SNHLY, CDR2 FYNNEI. The CDR3 covers 15 residues. Germline trimming cut 4 bases from V and 3 bases from J; bases unmatched to any gene: 6. Written as DNA, the CDR3 is TGTGCCAGCAGTGGCGCTAGCGGTAACTACAATGAGCAGTTCTTC. Encoded protein: CASSGASGNYNEQFF.

This clonotype was picked up a small number of times. The CDR3 coding sequence is TGTGCCAGCAGTTTTCCTGGAGCCGGGGAGAACACCGGGGAGCTGTTTTTT. Translated, it gives CASSFPGAGENTGELFF. The chain uses TRBV12-3 or TRBV12-4 and TRBJ2-2; possible D gene TRBD2, 5 bases. CDR3 length: 17 residues. V was pared by 3 bases and J by 1 base, with 15 bases between.

This clonotype came up a few times. The chain joins TRBV28 to TRBJ2-7, with D unresolved. CDR3 length equals 10 residues. Trimming pared 8 bases from V and 3 bases from J, leaving 5 bases between. In germline, CDR1 is MDHEN, CDR2 SYDVKM. The CDR3 nucleotides read TGTGCCAGCGGCTACTACGAGCAGTACTTC. It codes for CASGYYEQYF.

The chain carries TRBV20-1 and TRBJ1-3; weak D call: TRBD1 (5 bases). Trimming removed 0 bases from V and 1 base from J, with 7 bases in between. This CDR3 is 14 amino acids long. Germline CDR1 is DFQATT and CDR2 is SNEGSKA (reference sequence). The CDR3 here is CSARERGSGNTIYF. The CDR3 DNA reads TGCAGTGCTAGAGAGAGGGGTTCTGGAAACACCATATATTTT.

As to this clonotype: The junction does not match germline at one end; this may be a read error. This chain uses TRBV3-1 with TRBJ1-2; D is uncertain. Germline values: CDR1 LGHDT, CDR2 YNNKEL (reference sequence). The CDR3 is made up of 12 amino acids. In DNA form, the CDR3 reads TGTGCCAACAGCCAAGTTAACTATGGCTACACCTTC. Amino acids: CANSQVNYGYTF. The variable domain in full, with the rest retrieved from reference TRBV3-1 and TRBJ1-2, is DTAVSQTPKYLVTQMGNDKSIKCEQNLGHDTMYWYKQDSKKFLKIMFSYNNKELIINETVPNRFSPKSPDKAHLNLHINSLELGDSAVYFCANSQVNYGYTFGSGTRLTVV.

The chain carries TRBV4-1 and TRBJ1-3, with 8 positions matching TRBD1. Germline V lookup: CDR1 MGHRA, CDR2 YSYEKL. V was clipped by 3 bases and J by 2 bases; unmatched bases: 6. The CDR3 runs to 16 residues. This CDR3 is CASSHGLRGPGNTIYF. CDR3 DNA sequence: TGCGCCAGCAGCCACGGACTCAGGGGGCCTGGAAACACCATATATTTT.

V gene TRBV6-6 combines with J gene TRBJ2-7, with TRBD2 matching 7 bases. CDR1 and CDR2 (germline): MNHNY, SVGAGI (reference sequence). V was pared by 5 bases and J by 7 bases, with 8 bases of the junction left unmatched. The CDR3 has 13 residues. For the CDR3, the DNA is TGTGCCAGCAGTATCCGGGAGGCAGGAGAGCAGTACTTC. Protein: CASSIREAGEQYF.

This clonotype was detected many times. The rearrangement links TRBV7-8 to TRBJ2-2; 8 bases are a match to TRBD1. This CDR3 is built from 13 residues. Germline CDR1 and CDR2: SGHVS and FQNEAQ. With V trimmed by 7 bases and J by 8 bases, 6 bases remained unmatched. Written as DNA, the CDR3 is TGTGCCAGCATAGGACAGGGTGGTGGGGAGCTGTTTTTT. Residues: CASIGQGGGELFF. Together with reference TRBV7-8 and TRBJ2-2, the CDR3 gives the full variable domain: GAGVSQSPRYKVAKRGQDVALRCDPISGHVSLFWYQQALGQGPEFLTYFQNEAQLDKSGLPSDRFFAERPEGSVSTLKIQRTQQEDSAVYLCASIGQGGGELFFGEGSRLTVL.

J is TRBJ2-7 and V is TRBV5-1; maybe TRBD1 (6 bases). Germline CDR1 and CDR2: SGHRS and YFSETQ. The CDR3 runs 12 residues. V gave up 2 bases and J gave up 6 bases, with 9 bases separating them. The CDR3 DNA reads as TGCGCCAGCAGCTTACTAGGGGGCGAGCAGTACTTC. This gives the protein CASSLLGGEQYF.